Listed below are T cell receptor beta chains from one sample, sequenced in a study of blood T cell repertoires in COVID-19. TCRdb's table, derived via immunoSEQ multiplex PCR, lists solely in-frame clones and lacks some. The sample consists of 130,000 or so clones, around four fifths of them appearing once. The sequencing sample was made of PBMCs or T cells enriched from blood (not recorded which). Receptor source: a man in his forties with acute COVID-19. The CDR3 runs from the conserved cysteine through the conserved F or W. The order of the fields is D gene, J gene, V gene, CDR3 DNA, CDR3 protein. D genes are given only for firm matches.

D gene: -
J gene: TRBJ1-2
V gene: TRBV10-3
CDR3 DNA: TGTGCCATCAGTGAGTCAGGGGCAGGAGCACTCTATGGCTACACCTTC
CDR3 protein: CAISESGAGALYGYTF

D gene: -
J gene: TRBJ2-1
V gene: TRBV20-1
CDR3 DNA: TGCAGTGCTACGGACAGAGATGAGCAGTTCTTC
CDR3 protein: CSATDRDEQFF

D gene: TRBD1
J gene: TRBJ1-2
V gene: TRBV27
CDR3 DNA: TGTGCCAGCAGATGGACAGGGGGCGCGGGCTACACCTTC
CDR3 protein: CASRWTGGAGYTF

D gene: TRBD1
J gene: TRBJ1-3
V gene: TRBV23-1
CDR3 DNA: TGCGCCAGCAGTCAATCGGGACAGGGGATCCCTGGAAACACCATATATTTT
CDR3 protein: CASSQSGQGIPGNTIYF

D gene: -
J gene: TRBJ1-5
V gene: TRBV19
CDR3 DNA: TGTGCCAGTAGTATAGATCAAAATCAGCCCCAGCATTTT
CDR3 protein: CASSIDQNQPQHF

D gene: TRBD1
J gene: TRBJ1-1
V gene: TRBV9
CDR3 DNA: TGTGCCAGCAGCGTAGATTTGGGGACAGGAAACACTGAAGCTTTCTTT
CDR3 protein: CASSVDLGTGNTEAFF

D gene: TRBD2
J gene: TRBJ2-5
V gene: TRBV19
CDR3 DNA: TGTGCCAGTAGTCTTCGACTAGCGGGAGGTTACCAAGAGACCCAGTACTTC
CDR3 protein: CASSLRLAGGYQETQYF

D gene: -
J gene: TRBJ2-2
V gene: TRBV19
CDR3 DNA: TGTGCCAGTAGTATAAAGCGGCTCCCCACCGGGGAGCTGTTTTTT
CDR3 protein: CASSIKRLPTGELFF

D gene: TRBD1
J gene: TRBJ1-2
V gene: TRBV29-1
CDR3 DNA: TGCAGCGTAGACAGGGGTGGCTACACCTTC
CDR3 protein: CSVDRGGYTF

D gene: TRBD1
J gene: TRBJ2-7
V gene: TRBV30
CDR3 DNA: TGTGCCTGGAGTGTACAGGGGGACGAGCAGTACTTC
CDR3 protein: CAWSVQGDEQYF